These T cell receptor beta chains were read from a single sample in a study of early T cells in non-severe SARS-CoV-2 infection. TCRdb analysed the 5' RACE reads with MiXCR anew, one entry per CDR3 protein. The sample has 65,000 to 80,000 distinct CDR3 sequences; around 11% are singletons. Sequencing input: whole blood. The receptors stem from an adult who was a healthcare worker with PCR-confirmed SARS-CoV-2 infection or an uninfected control (not recorded which). Both conserved end residues are part of each CDR3. Each record gives: D gene, clone size, J gene, CDR3 length, V gene, CDR3 protein, CDR3 DNA. The D gene is left open where the match is weak. Clone size is stated in some rows and not others, as once, few, many or a class when expanded.

d_call: TRBD1
clone_size: few
j_call: TRBJ1-1
cdr3_length: 15
v_call: TRBV6-5
cdr3_aa: CASRRDRGLYTEAFF
cdr3_nt: TGTGCCAGCAGACGGGACAGGGGTTTGTACACTGAAGCTTTCTTT

d_call: -
clone_size: many
j_call: TRBJ2-3
cdr3_length: 18
v_call: TRBV3-1
cdr3_aa: CASSQDLGPLPFTDTQYF
cdr3_nt: TGTGCCAGCAGCCAAGATCTCGGGCCTCTCCCCTTCACAGATACGCAGTATTTT

d_call: TRBD2
clone_size: -
j_call: TRBJ2-7
cdr3_length: 14
v_call: TRBV2
cdr3_aa: CASRAGHGIDEQYF
cdr3_nt: TGTGCCAGCAGAGCGGGGCATGGTATCGACGAGCAGTACTTC

d_call: -
clone_size: many
j_call: TRBJ2-1
cdr3_length: 12
v_call: TRBV11-3
cdr3_aa: CASSLDGNEQFF
cdr3_nt: TGTGCCAGCAGCTTAGACGGCAATGAGCAGTTCTTC

d_call: -
clone_size: few
j_call: TRBJ2-2
cdr3_length: 14
v_call: TRBV20-1
cdr3_aa: CSARINGVAGELFF
cdr3_nt: TGCAGTGCTAGAATCAACGGGGTCGCCGGGGAGCTGTTTTTT

d_call: -
clone_size: few
j_call: TRBJ2-1
cdr3_length: 11
v_call: TRBV29-1
cdr3_aa: CSAQGDNEQFF
cdr3_nt: TGCAGCGCCCAGGGAGACAATGAGCAGTTCTTC

d_call: -
clone_size: few
j_call: TRBJ1-1
cdr3_length: 13
v_call: TRBV30
cdr3_aa: CASSTAPNTEAFF
cdr3_nt: TGTGCCTCCTCGACAGCTCCGAACACTGAAGCTTTCTTT

d_call: TRBD1
clone_size: many
j_call: TRBJ2-2
cdr3_length: 15
v_call: TRBV5-6
cdr3_aa: CASRQRDRDTGELFF
cdr3_nt: TGTGCCAGCAGACAACGGGACAGGGACACCGGGGAGCTGTTTTTT

d_call: TRBD1
clone_size: -
j_call: TRBJ1-2
cdr3_length: 14
v_call: TRBV20-1
cdr3_aa: CSAPLQGAGYGYTF
cdr3_nt: TGCAGTGCCCCTCTGCAGGGGGCTGGCTATGGCTACACCTTC

d_call: -
clone_size: many
j_call: TRBJ2-2
cdr3_length: 15
v_call: TRBV20-1
cdr3_aa: CSASQVSRREGELFF
cdr3_nt: TGCAGTGCTAGTCAAGTCTCACGGCGGGAAGGGGAGCTGTTTTTT

d_call: -
clone_size: many
j_call: TRBJ1-1
cdr3_length: 15
v_call: TRBV5-1
cdr3_aa: CASSLEGWAHTEAFF
cdr3_nt: TGCGCCAGCAGCTTGGAAGGGTGGGCCCACACTGAAGCTTTCTTT

d_call: -
clone_size: many
j_call: TRBJ1-1
cdr3_length: 14
v_call: TRBV3-1
cdr3_aa: CASSQDTGWSEAFF
cdr3_nt: TGTGCCAGCAGCCAAGATACAGGGTGGTCTGAAGCTTTCTTT

d_call: -
clone_size: many
j_call: TRBJ1-1
cdr3_length: 14
v_call: TRBV11-2
cdr3_aa: CASSPGGWNTEAFF
cdr3_nt: TGTGCCAGCAGTCCGGGCGGGTGGAACACTGAAGCTTTCTTT

d_call: TRBD1
clone_size: once
j_call: TRBJ1-3
cdr3_length: 15
v_call: TRBV11-2
cdr3_aa: CTSSLQGAPGNTIYF
cdr3_nt: TGTACCAGCAGCTTACAGGGGGCGCCTGGAAACACCATATATTTT

d_call: -
clone_size: many
j_call: TRBJ1-2
cdr3_length: 14
v_call: TRBV3-1
cdr3_aa: CASSRADSNYGYTF
cdr3_nt: TGTGCCAGCAGCCGCGCAGATTCTAACTATGGCTACACCTTC

d_call: -
clone_size: -
j_call: TRBJ1-1
cdr3_length: 12
v_call: TRBV6-5
cdr3_aa: CASTGPNTEAFF
cdr3_nt: TGTGCCAGCACAGGCCCAAACACTGAAGCTTTCTTT

d_call: -
clone_size: many
j_call: TRBJ1-1
cdr3_length: 15
v_call: TRBV4-1
cdr3_aa: CASSHEQGDATEAFF
cdr3_nt: TGCGCCAGCAGCCACGAACAGGGAGATGCCACTGAAGCTTTCTTT

d_call: TRBD1
clone_size: -
j_call: TRBJ2-1
cdr3_length: 12
v_call: TRBV29-1
cdr3_aa: CSGGQGRSEQFF
cdr3_nt: TGCAGCGGGGGACAGGGACGAAGTGAGCAGTTCTTC

d_call: -
clone_size: many
j_call: TRBJ2-7
cdr3_length: 14
v_call: TRBV7-7
cdr3_aa: CASSLGHETYEQYF
cdr3_nt: TGTGCCAGCAGCCTAGGACATGAAACTTACGAGCAGTACTTC

d_call: -
clone_size: few
j_call: TRBJ2-7
cdr3_length: 14
v_call: TRBV29-1
cdr3_aa: CSVEDRQDPYEQYF
cdr3_nt: TGCAGCGTTGAAGATCGACAGGACCCCTACGAGCAGTACTTC

d_call: TRBD1
clone_size: many
j_call: TRBJ2-7
cdr3_length: 12
v_call: TRBV29-1
cdr3_aa: CSVGQGENEQYF
cdr3_nt: TGCAGCGTTGGTCAGGGGGAGAACGAGCAGTACTTC

d_call: -
clone_size: -
j_call: TRBJ2-7
cdr3_length: 16
v_call: TRBV7-6
cdr3_aa: CASSLSLGALTYEQYF
cdr3_nt: TGTGCCAGCAGCTTAAGCCTGGGCGCCTTAACCTACGAGCAGTACTTC

d_call: -
clone_size: many
j_call: TRBJ2-7
cdr3_length: 15
v_call: TRBV4-3
cdr3_aa: CASSQGGGGAYEQYF
cdr3_nt: TGCGCCAGCAGCCAAGGCGGAGGGGGGGCCTACGAGCAGTACTTC

d_call: TRBD1
clone_size: few
j_call: TRBJ1-1
cdr3_length: 14
v_call: TRBV7-6
cdr3_aa: CASRKDRENTEAFF
cdr3_nt: TGTGCCAGCCGAAAGGACAGGGAAAACACTGAAGCTTTCTTT

d_call: TRBD2
clone_size: few
j_call: TRBJ2-1
cdr3_length: 16
v_call: TRBV5-6
cdr3_aa: CASSLGPLAGYNEQFF
cdr3_nt: TGTGCCAGCAGCTTGGGGCCGCTAGCGGGGTACAATGAGCAGTTCTTC

d_call: -
clone_size: few
j_call: TRBJ1-4
cdr3_length: 15
v_call: TRBV7-2
cdr3_aa: CASSLGQGLGEKLFF
cdr3_nt: TGTGCCAGCAGCTTAGGGCAGGGTTTAGGTGAAAAACTGTTTTTT

d_call: TRBD1
clone_size: many
j_call: TRBJ2-7
cdr3_length: 13
v_call: TRBV27
cdr3_aa: CASSFSTGNEQYF
cdr3_nt: TGTGCCAGCAGTTTCTCGACAGGGAACGAGCAGTACTTC

d_call: TRBD2
clone_size: many
j_call: TRBJ2-6
cdr3_length: 17
v_call: TRBV6-1
cdr3_aa: CASKNRGGVSGANVLTF
cdr3_nt: TGTGCCAGCAAGAATCGGGGAGGGGTCTCTGGGGCCAACGTCCTGACTTTC

d_call: TRBD1
clone_size: many
j_call: TRBJ1-2
cdr3_length: 13
v_call: TRBV7-9
cdr3_aa: CASSLTGTYGYTF
cdr3_nt: TGTGCCAGCAGCTTGACAGGGACCTATGGCTACACCTTC

d_call: -
clone_size: -
j_call: TRBJ2-3
cdr3_length: 14
v_call: TRBV15
cdr3_aa: CATSSGLSTDTQYF
cdr3_nt: TGTGCCACCAGCAGCGGACTAAGCACAGATACGCAGTATTTT

d_call: -
clone_size: few
j_call: TRBJ2-3
cdr3_length: 15
v_call: TRBV7-2
cdr3_aa: CASSLGLRNRDTQYF
cdr3_nt: TGTGCCAGCAGCTTAGGACTTAGAAACAGAGATACGCAGTATTTT

d_call: TRBD1
clone_size: -
j_call: TRBJ2-7
cdr3_length: 12
v_call: TRBV2
cdr3_aa: CASHRGTNEQYF
cdr3_nt: TGTGCCAGCCACAGGGGAACGAACGAGCAGTACTTC